Presented here are 21 T cell receptor beta chains from one specimen sequenced in a study of cytomegalovirus exposure and HLA in healthy donors. Amplification used 60 Vbeta primers and 13 Jbeta primers. Clones were read by immunoSEQ multiplex PCR, and TCRdb kept only the in-frame ones, dropping some. The table includes 150,000 to 200,000 clones, less than 80% detected once. Material: PBMCs. These receptors were collected from a man aged 40-49 years in good health and CMV-seronegative.

In nucleotides, the CDR3 is TGTGCCTGGGAGGTAATCACTGAAGCTTTCTTT. The encoded protein is CAWEVITEAFF. The chain carries TRBV30 and TRBJ1-1; no clear D. The V gene lost 5 bases and the J gene lost 4 bases, with 8 bases spanning the gap. This CDR3 spans 11 amino acids. Germline V lookup: CDR1 GTSNPN, CDR2 SVGIG (reference sequence).

The chain links TRBV5-5 to TRBJ1-1, with D uncertain. This CDR3 contains 14 residues. The germline V and J ends were trimmed by 4 bases and 11 bases, with 21 bases remaining between them. CDR1 is SGHKS and CDR2 is YYEKEE in the germline V gene (reference sequence). The CDR3 nucleotides are TGTGCCAGCAGCCTTCCGGGAAGGTCCGATGCGGCTTTCTTT. Protein product: CASSLPGRSDAAFF.

The genes are TRBV4-1 and TRBJ1-6; TRBD1 aligns across 10 bases. The ends lost 1 base at V and 10 bases at J; junction bases unmatched: 7. Germline V gives CDR1 MGHRA, CDR2 YSYEKL. This CDR3 has 16 amino acids. For the CDR3, the DNA is TGCGCCAGCAGCCAAGTTTGGACAGGGGGTCTGTCACCCCTCCACTTT. This gives the protein CASSQVWTGGLSPLHF.

The chain has TRBV18 and TRBJ1-1; 8 nucleotides align to TRBD1. With V trimmed by 4 bases and J by 4 bases, 14 bases remained unmatched. Germline-derived CDR1 and CDR2 are KGHSH and LQKENI. CDR3 length: 17 amino acids. CDR3 sequence reads: CASSLQTDRAGRTEAFF. Written as DNA, the CDR3 is TGTGCCAGCTCACTTCAAACGGACAGGGCGGGTCGCACTGAAGCTTTCTTT.

The rearrangement links TRBV4-2 to TRBJ2-7; weak D call: TRBD2 (5 bases). Germline V gene lookup returns CDR1 LGHNA and CDR2 YNFKEQ. CDR3 length: 15 residues. Deletions cut 5 bases from V and 1 base from J, with 15 bases between. CDR3 DNA: TGTGCCAGCAGCGCCGGCCGAGCGGATTCCTACGAGCAGTACTTC. It specifies CASSAGRADSYEQYF.

This chain connects TRBV6-6 to TRBJ1-4, with 7 nucleotides matching TRBD1. From germline, CDR1 is MNHNY and CDR2 SVGAGI (reference sequence). The junction had 8 bases not matched to a gene; V was cut back by 8 bases and J by 5 bases. There are 14 residues in the CDR3. Here the CDR3 reads CASRPTGTNEKLFF. The CDR3 region has the DNA TGTGCCAGCCGGCCGACAGGGACGAATGAAAAACTGTTTTTT.

The chain recombines TRBV4-2 with TRBJ2-7; D perhaps matches TRBD1 (5 bases). Trimming pared 0 bases from V and 2 bases from J, leaving 11 bases between. CDR1 and CDR2 (germline): LGHNA, YNFKEQ. The CDR3 has 15 amino acids. The CDR3 sequence is CASSQDQQAPYEQYF. The CDR3 region has the DNA TGTGCCAGCAGCCAAGACCAACAGGCTCCCTACGAGCAGTACTTC.

This clone was picked up a small number of times. The chain joins TRBV18 to TRBJ2-1; tentatively, D is TRBD2 (6 bases). Trimming removed 3 bases from V and 7 bases from J, with 19 bases in between. The CDR3 spans 16 residues. Per the germline V gene, CDR1 is KGHSH and CDR2 is LQKENI. DNA for the CDR3: TGTGCCAGCTCACCTCCCCGCCTCGGGAGTGTAAATGAGCAGTTCTTC. Translation: CASSPPRLGSVNEQFF.

There are a few counts of this clone. The genes are TRBV5-6 and TRBJ2-3; 11 bases line up with TRBD2. V shed 6 bases and J 3 bases; nucleotides not matched to a gene: 6. Germline CDR1 reads SGHDT; CDR2 reads YYEEEE. The CDR3 extends over 15 amino acids. The CDR3 DNA is TGTGCCAGCAAGCTACTAGCGGGAGTTACAGATACGCAGTATTTT. Translating it yields CASKLLAGVTDTQYF. The full variable domain, its missing parts supplied by reference TRBV5-6 and TRBJ2-3, is DAGVTQSPTHLIKTRGQQVTLRCSPKSGHDTVSWYQQALGQGPQFIFQYYEEEERQRGNFPDRFSGHQFPNYSSELNVNALLLGDSALYLCASKLLAGVTDTQYFGPGTRLTVL.

CDR3 region: CASSLLQGAGYEQYF. The CDR3, as DNA: TGCGCCAGCAGCTTGTTACAGGGGGCTGGGTACGAGCAGTACTTC. The V and J genes are TRBV5-1 and TRBJ2-5, with 9 positions matching TRBD1. The better agreement between TRBJ2-7 and the DNA end casts doubt on the J call. The CDR3 length is 15 residues. Germline V gives CDR1 SGHRS, CDR2 YFSETQ.

The rearrangement links TRBV6-4 to TRBJ2-3, with D possibly TRBD2 on 6 matching bases. V was pared by 0 bases and J by 0 bases, with 16 bases between. CDR3 length: 18 amino acids. Germline CDR1 and CDR2: MRHNA and SNTAGT. CDR3 protein: CASSDSFSGAASTDTQYF. CDR3 coding DNA: TGTGCCAGCAGTGACTCGTTTAGCGGTGCCGCTAGCACAGATACGCAGTATTTT.

The chain carries TRBV7-9 and TRBJ2-3; the match to TRBD2 covers 7 bases. V was pared by 2 bases and J by 2 bases, with 1 base of the junction left unmatched. Germline CDR1 SEHNR, CDR2 FQNEAQ (reference sequence). This CDR3 is built from 14 residues. CDR3 region: CASSLSGNTDTQYF. CDR3 DNA sequence: TGTGCCAGCAGCTTAAGCGGGAACACAGATACGCAGTATTTT. Filled out from reference TRBV7-9 and TRBJ2-3, the complete variable domain reads DTGVSQNPRHKITKRGQNVTFRCDPISEHNRLYWYRQTLGQGPEFLTYFQNEAQLEKSRLLSDRFSAERPKGSFSTLEIQRTEQGDSAMYLCASSLSGNTDTQYFGPGTRLTVL.

This clone has more than one count but fewer than ten. One end of the junction varies from germline; a read error may be responsible. The chain uses TRBV7-9 and TRBJ2-5; tentatively, D is TRBD2 (6 bases). CDR3 length: 15 amino acids. The germline V gene encodes CDR1 SEHNR and CDR2 FQNEAQ (reference sequence). The CDR3 spells CSSSQGLQSGETQYF. In DNA, the CDR3 is TGTTCCAGCAGCCAGGGACTCCAGTCGGGAGAGACCCAGTACTTC.

The V and J genes are TRBV11-3 and TRBJ2-5, with D possibly TRBD1 on 5 matching bases. The CDR3 extends over 13 amino acids. The germline V gene encodes CDR1 SGHNT and CDR2 YENEEA. Trimming shortened V by 7 bases and J by 2 bases, and 11 bases separated the two germline ends. CDR3 sequence reads: CASTPQGQETQYF. The CDR3 DNA is TGTGCCAGCACCCCCCAGGGACAAGAGACCCAGTACTTC.

The chain uses TRBV27 and TRBJ2-7; 10 bases fit TRBD1. CDR1 MNHEY and CDR2 SMNVEV come from the germline V gene (reference sequence). V trimming: 4 bases; J trimming: 6 bases; junction bases outside the gene matches: 9. This CDR3 has 15 residues. CDR3 coding DNA: TGTGCCAGCAGTTCAATCGGGACAGGGGCCCTCGAGCAGTACTTC. Encoded protein: CASSSIGTGALEQYF.

About this clone itself: At one end, the junction sequence differs from germline, possibly due to a read error. In the same sample, other DNA sequences code for this CDR3. In DNA, the CDR3 is TGCAGCGTTGAAGGGGTAGCCGCAGATACACAGTATTTT. This sequence encodes CSVEGVAADTQYF. The chain recombines TRBV29-1 with TRBJ2-3; D is unresolved. Germline V CDR1 and CDR2: SQVTM, ANQGSEA. The CDR3 is made up of 13 amino acids.

This chain uses TRBV4-3 with TRBJ2-2, with D perhaps TRBD1 (6 bases). V was shortened by 8 bases and J by 2 bases, with 18 bases between the two germline ends. This CDR3 contains 16 residues. Germline loops: CDR1 LGHNA, CDR2 YSLEER. The CDR3 bases are TGCGCCAGCGGGTGGTGGACAGAAGGAAACACCGGGGAGCTGTTTTTT. It specifies CASGWWTEGNTGELFF.

The chain recombines TRBV4-1 with TRBJ2-3, with 10 bases identical to TRBD2. Germline CDR1 reads MGHRA; CDR2 reads YSYEKL. The J segment lost 6 bases and the V segment lost 3 bases, leaving 9 bases of the junction unmatched. The CDR3 loop spans 16 amino acids. CDR3 residues: CASSHVTSGGADTQYF. CDR3 coding DNA: TGCGCCAGCAGCCACGTTACAAGCGGGGGGGCCGATACGCAGTATTTT.

The chain recombines TRBV11-2 with TRBJ1-2; TRBD1 is a possible D gene (5 bases). The CDR3 loop spans 14 amino acids. Germline V gene lookup returns CDR1 SGHAT and CDR2 FQNNGV. Trimming pared 5 bases from V and 5 bases from J, leaving 15 bases between. This chain's CDR3 is CASSPVDRPYGYTF. The CDR3 DNA reads TGTGCCAGCAGCCCCGTAGACAGACCGTATGGCTACACCTTC.

V is TRBV2 and J is TRBJ1-5; TRBD1 matches at 8 bases. Per the germline V gene, CDR1 is SNHLY and CDR2 is FYNNEI. The CDR3 extends over 14 amino acids. V shed 4 bases and J 7 bases; nucleotides not matched to a gene: 6. CDR3: CASSGGTGVQPQHF. CDR3 DNA: TGTGCCAGCAGTGGGGGGACAGGTGTCCAGCCCCAGCATTTT.

The chain uses TRBV27 and TRBJ2-7, with TRBD1 as a possible D gene (7 bases). Germline CDR1 MNHEY, CDR2 SMNVEV (reference sequence). The V and J ends lost 2 bases and 2 bases respectively, with 16 bases between them. This CDR3 is 16 amino acids long. Written as DNA, the CDR3 is TGTGCCAGCAGTTTAAGGCCAGGGGGACTTACCTACGAGCAGTACTTC. Translated: CASSLRPGGLTYEQYF.